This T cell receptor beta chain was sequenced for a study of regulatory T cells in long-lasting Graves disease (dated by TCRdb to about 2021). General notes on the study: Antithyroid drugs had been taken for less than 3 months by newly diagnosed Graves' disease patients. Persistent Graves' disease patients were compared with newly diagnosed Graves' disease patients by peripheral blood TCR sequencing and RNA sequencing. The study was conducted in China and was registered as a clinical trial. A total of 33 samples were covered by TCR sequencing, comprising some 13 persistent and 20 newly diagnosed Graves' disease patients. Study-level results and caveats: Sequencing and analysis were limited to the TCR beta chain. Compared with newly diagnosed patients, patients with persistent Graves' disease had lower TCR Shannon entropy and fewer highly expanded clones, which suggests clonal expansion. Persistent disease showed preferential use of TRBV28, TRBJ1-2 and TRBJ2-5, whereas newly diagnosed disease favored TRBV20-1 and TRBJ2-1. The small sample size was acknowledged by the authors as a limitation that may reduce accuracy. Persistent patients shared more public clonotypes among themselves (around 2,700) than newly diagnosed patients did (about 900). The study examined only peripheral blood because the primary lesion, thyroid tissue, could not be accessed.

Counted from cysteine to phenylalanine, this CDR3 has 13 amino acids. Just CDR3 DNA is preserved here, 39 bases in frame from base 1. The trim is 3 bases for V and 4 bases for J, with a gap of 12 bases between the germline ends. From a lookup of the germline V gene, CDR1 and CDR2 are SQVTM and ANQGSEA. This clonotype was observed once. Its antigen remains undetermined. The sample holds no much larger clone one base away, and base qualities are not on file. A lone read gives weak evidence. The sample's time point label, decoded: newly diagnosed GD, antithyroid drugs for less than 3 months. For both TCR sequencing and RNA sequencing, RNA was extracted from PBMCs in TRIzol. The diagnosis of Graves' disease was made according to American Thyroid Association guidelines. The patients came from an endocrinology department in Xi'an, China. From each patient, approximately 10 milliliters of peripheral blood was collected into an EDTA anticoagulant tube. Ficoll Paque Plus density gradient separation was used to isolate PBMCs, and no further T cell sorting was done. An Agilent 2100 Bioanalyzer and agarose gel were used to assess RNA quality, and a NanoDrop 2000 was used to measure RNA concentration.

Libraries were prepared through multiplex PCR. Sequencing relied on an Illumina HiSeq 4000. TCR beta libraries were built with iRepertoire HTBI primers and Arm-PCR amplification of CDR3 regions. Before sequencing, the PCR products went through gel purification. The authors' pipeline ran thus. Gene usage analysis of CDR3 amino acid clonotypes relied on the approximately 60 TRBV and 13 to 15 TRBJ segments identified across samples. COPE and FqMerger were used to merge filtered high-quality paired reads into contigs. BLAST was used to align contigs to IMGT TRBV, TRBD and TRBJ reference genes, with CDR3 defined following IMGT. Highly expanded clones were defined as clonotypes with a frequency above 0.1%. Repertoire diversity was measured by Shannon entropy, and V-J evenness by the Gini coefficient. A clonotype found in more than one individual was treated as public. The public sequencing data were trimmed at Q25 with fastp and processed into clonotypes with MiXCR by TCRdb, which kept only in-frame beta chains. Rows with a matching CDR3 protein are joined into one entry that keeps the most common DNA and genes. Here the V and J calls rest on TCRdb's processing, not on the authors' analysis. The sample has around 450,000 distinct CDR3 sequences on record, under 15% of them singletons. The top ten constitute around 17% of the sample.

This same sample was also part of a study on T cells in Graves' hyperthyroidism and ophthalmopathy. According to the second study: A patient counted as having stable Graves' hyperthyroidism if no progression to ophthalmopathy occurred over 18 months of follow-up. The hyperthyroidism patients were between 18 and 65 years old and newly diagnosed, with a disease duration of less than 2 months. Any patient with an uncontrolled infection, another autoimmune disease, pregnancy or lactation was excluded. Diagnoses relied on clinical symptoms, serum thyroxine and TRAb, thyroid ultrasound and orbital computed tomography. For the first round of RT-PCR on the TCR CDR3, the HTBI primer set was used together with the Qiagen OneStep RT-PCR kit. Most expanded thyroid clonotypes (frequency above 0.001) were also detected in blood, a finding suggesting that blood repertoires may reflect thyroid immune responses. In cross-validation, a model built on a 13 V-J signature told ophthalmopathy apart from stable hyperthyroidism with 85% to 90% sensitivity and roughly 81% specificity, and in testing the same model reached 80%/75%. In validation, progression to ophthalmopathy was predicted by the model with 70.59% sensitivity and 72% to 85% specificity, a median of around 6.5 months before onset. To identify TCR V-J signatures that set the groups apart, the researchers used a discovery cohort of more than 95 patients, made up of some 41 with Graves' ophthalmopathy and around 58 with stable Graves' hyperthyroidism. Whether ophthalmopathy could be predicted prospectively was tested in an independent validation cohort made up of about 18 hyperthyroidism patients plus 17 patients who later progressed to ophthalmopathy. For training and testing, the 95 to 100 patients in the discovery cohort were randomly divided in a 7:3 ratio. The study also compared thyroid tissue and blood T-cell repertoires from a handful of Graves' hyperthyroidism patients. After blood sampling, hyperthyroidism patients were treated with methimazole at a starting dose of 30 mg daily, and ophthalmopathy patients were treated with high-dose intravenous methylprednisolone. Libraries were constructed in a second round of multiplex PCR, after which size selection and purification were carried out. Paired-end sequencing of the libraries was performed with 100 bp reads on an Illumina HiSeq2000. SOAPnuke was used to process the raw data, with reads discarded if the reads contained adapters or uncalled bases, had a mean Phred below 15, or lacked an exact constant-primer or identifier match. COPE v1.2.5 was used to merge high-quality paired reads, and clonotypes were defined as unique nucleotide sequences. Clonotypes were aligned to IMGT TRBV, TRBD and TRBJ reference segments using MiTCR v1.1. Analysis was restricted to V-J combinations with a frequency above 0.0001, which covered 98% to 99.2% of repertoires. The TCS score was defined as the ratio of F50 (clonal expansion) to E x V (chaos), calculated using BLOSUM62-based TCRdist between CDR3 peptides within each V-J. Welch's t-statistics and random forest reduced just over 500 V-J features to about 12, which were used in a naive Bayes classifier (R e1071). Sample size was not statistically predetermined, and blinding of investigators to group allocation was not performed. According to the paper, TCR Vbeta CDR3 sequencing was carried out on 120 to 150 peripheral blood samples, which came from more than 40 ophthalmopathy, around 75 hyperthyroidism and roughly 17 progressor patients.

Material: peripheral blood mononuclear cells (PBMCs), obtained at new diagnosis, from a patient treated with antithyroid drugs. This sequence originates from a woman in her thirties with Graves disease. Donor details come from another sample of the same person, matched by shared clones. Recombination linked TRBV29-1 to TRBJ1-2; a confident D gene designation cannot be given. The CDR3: CSVEARLGYGYTF. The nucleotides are TGCAGCGTTGAGGCCAGGCTAGGCTATGGCTACACCTTC.